The next 32 T cell receptor beta chains were all read from a single sample in a study of response to subunit inactivated influenza vaccine. TCRdb analysed the RT-PCR reads with MiXCR anew, one entry per CDR3 protein. The sample has roughly 190,000 distinct CDR3 sequences; about 12% are singletons. This same sample was also taken into another study, of T cells expressing NK-cell markers. That work states: The TCR beta cDNA came from 5'RACE template switching with UMIs.

The specimen comprised CD8+ T cells sorted from PBMCs, sampled approximately 13 days after vaccination. These receptors all stem from a man between 50 and 59 years old who received an inactivated influenza vaccine.

The chain links TRBV4-3 to TRBJ2-2; TRBD1 matches at 9 bases. V shed 3 bases and J 10 bases; nucleotides not matched to a gene: 6. CDR3 length: 14 residues. From germline, CDR1 is LGHNA and CDR2 YSLEER. CDR3 bases: TGCGCCAGCAGCCAGAACAACAGGGGGCTGGAGCTGTTTTTT. Translated: CASSQNNRGLELFF.

J is TRBJ2-3 and V is TRBV28, with TRBD2 matching 7 bases. CDR1 is MDHEN, CDR2 SYDVKM, per germline. The ends lost 1 base at V and 2 bases at J; junction bases unmatched: 9. The CDR3 length is 17 residues. CDR3 nucleotides: TGTGCCAGCAGTTTATTAACTCCTAGCGGACTCACAGATACGCAGTATTTT. Translated: CASSLLTPSGLTDTQYF.

This clonotype was counted ten times or more. The V call is TRBV6-2 or TRBV6-3, the J call TRBJ2-1; the match to TRBD2 covers 7 bases. The germline CDR1 and CDR2 sequences are MNHEY and SVGEGT. The J segment lost 7 bases and the V segment lost 4 bases, leaving 13 bases of the junction unmatched. The CDR3 is 16 residues long. CDR3 loop: CASSLAGGFGLNEQFF. CDR3 nucleotides: TGTGCCAGCAGTTTAGCGGGCGGATTCGGGTTGAATGAGCAGTTCTTC.

The DNA of the CDR3 is TGCGCCAGCAGCCAAGATCGTGGACTAGGGGGCGAGACCCAGTACTTC. The encoded protein is CASSQDRGLGGETQYF. This chain connects TRBV4-1 to TRBJ2-5; TRBD1 or TRBD2 may be the D gene (7 bases each). The V gene lost 0 bases and the J gene lost 5 bases, with 16 bases spanning the gap. The germline V gene encodes CDR1 MGHRA and CDR2 YSYEKL. This CDR3 is built from 16 residues.

A note on this clonotype: This may come from a read error, since a much larger clone is one base off. The chain is built from TRBV29-1 and TRBJ2-1, with D hard to call. CDR1 and CDR2 (germline): SQVTM, ANQGSEA. This CDR3 region has 14 residues. As DNA, the CDR3 is TGCAGCGTTGACGCCCATGCCTCCAACAATGAGCATTTCTTC. Its translation: CSVDAHASNNEHFF.

The chain has TRBV7-8 and TRBJ2-1; D ambiguous. The V and J ends lost 3 bases and 8 bases respectively, with 8 bases between them. CDR1 and CDR2 from the germline V gene are SGHVS and FQNEAQ. The CDR3 length is 12 residues. The CDR3 is CASSFTWHEQFF. CDR3 nucleotides: TGTGCCAGCAGCTTTACCTGGCATGAGCAGTTCTTC.

Concerning this clonotype itself: This could be a read error, since a much larger clone is one nucleotide away. Here the CDR3 reads CASSQATSLDTQYF. CDR3 coding DNA: TGTGCCAGCAGCCAAGCCACATCCCTTGATACGCAGTATTTT. The V gene is TRBV3-1, the J gene TRBJ2-3; D call uncertain. Trimming pared 1 base from V and 6 bases from J, leaving 11 bases between. The CDR3 spans 14 residues. Germline V gives CDR1 LGHDT, CDR2 YNNKEL (reference sequence).

Ten or more counts support this clonotype. This chain joins TRBV7-2 and TRBJ2-1, with 7 positions matching TRBD2. V shed 6 bases and J 7 bases; nucleotides not matched to a gene: 9. Germline-derived CDR1 and CDR2 are SGHTA and FQGNSA. This CDR3 contains 14 residues. CDR3 coding DNA: TGTGCCAGCAGAGAAAGCGGGATTTATAATGAGCAGTTCTTC. It specifies CASRESGIYNEQFF.

This chain uses TRBV6-5 with TRBJ2-3, with 9 bases identical to TRBD2. The junction had 8 bases not matched to a gene; V was cut back by 1 base and J by 6 bases. The CDR3 has 16 residues. Germline V CDR1 and CDR2: MNHEY, SVGAGI. The CDR3 reads CASSYFSGSNVDTQYF. The CDR3 DNA reads TGTGCCAGCAGTTACTTTAGCGGGAGCAACGTTGATACGCAGTATTTT.

This clonotype appeared a few times. This chain connects TRBV6-5 to TRBJ2-7; D not resolved. Germline V lookup: CDR1 MNHEY, CDR2 SVGAGI. This CDR3 is 11 amino acids long. Trimming removed 0 bases at V and 6 bases at J, with 3 bases between. CDR3 sequence: CASSYSSEQYF. CDR3 bases: TGTGCCAGCAGTTACTCTTCCGAGCAGTACTTC.

The chain employs TRBV25-1 and TRBJ2-5, with TRBD2 matching 8 bases. The CDR3 spans 13 residues. Germline assignment: CDR1 MGHDK and CDR2 SYGVNS. Trimming took 10 bases from V and 4 from J; bases not matched to a gene: 8. CDR3 in DNA: TGTGCCACGGACGGGGGGGCTGGAGAGACCCAGTACTTC. The encoded protein is CATDGGAGETQYF.

V usage is TRBV7-3 and J usage is TRBJ2-1, with a tentative D call TRBD1 (6 bases). V was trimmed by 3 bases and J by 0 bases, leaving 12 bases between them. The CDR3 contains 16 residues. In germline, CDR1 is SGHTA, CDR2 FQGTGA. CDR3: CASSLTGPSSYNEQFF. The CDR3 DNA follows: TGTGCCAGCAGCTTGACAGGTCCGAGCTCCTACAATGAGCAGTTCTTC.

This chain links TRBV3-1 with TRBJ2-7; D is undetermined. The CDR3 length is 14 residues. Trimming removed 4 bases from V and 5 bases from J, with 15 bases in between. In germline, CDR1 is LGHDT, CDR2 YNNKEL (reference sequence). The CDR3 coding sequence is TGTGCCAGCAGCCCATTTCTAGGGTTTCACGAGCAGTACTTC. Protein sequence: CASSPFLGFHEQYF.

This clonotype has only a few counts. The chain couples TRBV4-2 to TRBJ1-2; 8 bases align to TRBD1. In germline, CDR1 is LGHNA, CDR2 YNFKEQ. This CDR3 has 18 residues. The V gene end was trimmed by 4 bases and the J gene end by 0 bases; junction bases not matched to a gene: 13. The CDR3 here is CASSPSGDRGPTNYGYTF. In DNA form, the CDR3 reads TGTGCCAGCAGCCCCAGCGGAGACAGGGGCCCTACTAACTATGGCTACACCTTC.

The V gene is TRBV13, the J gene TRBJ1-6; D not certain. The CDR3 has 13 residues. V gave up 4 bases and J gave up 6 bases, with 7 bases separating them. CDR1 and CDR2 (germline): PRHDT, FYEKMQ (reference sequence). This chain's CDR3 is CASSSGPNSPLHF. DNA of the CDR3: TGTGCCAGCAGCTCTGGACCTAATTCACCCCTCCACTTT.

This clonotype occurred a few times. The V and J genes are TRBV2 and TRBJ1-4, with D unresolved. Germline CDR1 SNHLY, CDR2 FYNNEI. The CDR3 totals 12 residues. The V and J ends lost 4 bases and 11 bases respectively, with 11 bases between them. CDR3 residues: CASSGEGRKLFF. Here the CDR3 DNA reads TGTGCCAGCAGTGGCGAAGGGAGGAAACTGTTTTTT.

There are a few counts of this clonotype. The gene calls are TRBV3-1 and TRBJ2-1, with D possibly matching TRBD1 (5 bases). The CDR3 is 14 residues long. From germline, CDR1 is LGHDT and CDR2 YNNKEL (reference sequence). V was pared by 1 base and J by 8 bases, with 12 bases between. CDR3 loop: CASSQVQVEDEQFF. The CDR3 DNA follows: TGTGCCAGCAGCCAAGTACAGGTCGAGGATGAGCAGTTCTTC.

V is TRBV28 and J is TRBJ2-7, with TRBD2 matching over 7 bases. Germline V gene sequence: CDR1 MDHEN, CDR2 SYDVKM. There are 17 residues in the CDR3. V was clipped by 5 bases and J by 0 bases; unmatched bases: 13. The DNA for the CDR3 is TGTGCCAGCAGTAAGGCAACCTCGGGGGGTCACTCCTACGAGCAGTACTTC. It is translated as CASSKATSGGHSYEQYF. The full variable domain, rest sourced from reference TRBV28 and TRBJ2-7, is DVKVTQSSRYLVKRTGEKVFLECVQDMDHENMFWYRQDPGLGLRLIYFSYDVKMKEKGDIPEGYSVSREKKERFSLILESASTNQTSMYLCASSKATSGGHSYEQYFGPGTRLTVT.

J is TRBJ2-2 and V is TRBV4-1, with unresolved D. There are 14 residues in the CDR3. Germline V gives CDR1 MGHRA, CDR2 YSYEKL. Trimming stripped 1 base from V and 6 bases from J, with 9 bases between. The DNA for the CDR3 is TGCGCCAGCAGCCAAGTCATAGGAGCCGGGGAGCTGTTTTTT. Its translation is CASSQVIGAGELFF.

The chain has TRBV20-1 and TRBJ1-1; D may be TRBD1 (5 bases). Trimming pared 1 base from V and 3 bases from J, leaving 9 bases between. The CDR3 is 13 residues long. Per the germline V gene, CDR1 is DFQATT and CDR2 is SNEGSKA (reference sequence). CDR3 sequence (DNA): TGCAGTGCTAGAGGGGACCTTTACACTGAAGCTTTCTTT. It yields the protein CSARGDLYTEAFF.

J is TRBJ2-7 and V is TRBV13, with D uncertain. Between the trimmed V and J ends, which lost 4 bases and 6 bases, there was a span of 7 bases. Germline CDR1 reads PRHDT; CDR2 reads FYEKMQ (reference sequence). The CDR3 runs 11 residues. DNA of the CDR3: TGTGCCAGCAGCTCCTCCAGCGAGCAGTACTTC. As protein: CASSSSSEQYF.

This clonotype came up a few times. The chain joins TRBV11-2 to TRBJ1-1; no firm D call. The CDR3 has 12 residues. The ends were cut back, 0 bases at V and 11 bases at J, with 10 bases in the middle. CDR1 is SGHAT, CDR2 FQNNGV, per germline. CDR3: CASSLDWEEAFF. The CDR3 coding sequence is TGTGCCAGCAGCTTAGACTGGGAGGAGGCTTTCTTT.

This clonotype showed up many times. V usage is TRBV12-3 or TRBV12-4 and J usage is TRBJ1-1; 8 positions agree with TRBD1. V was clipped by 6 bases and J by 1 base; unmatched bases: 4. The CDR3 runs 14 residues. The DNA of the CDR3 is TGTGCCAGCAGGTCGACAGGGGAGAACACTGAAGCTTTCTTT. Translating it yields CASRSTGENTEAFF.

The chain uses TRBV27 and TRBJ1-2; 7 bases are a match to TRBD1. The J segment lost 7 bases and the V segment lost 4 bases, leaving 3 bases of the junction unmatched. The CDR3 has 12 amino acids. Germline V CDR1 and CDR2: MNHEY, SMNVEV (reference sequence). CDR3 sequence: CASSSTGFGYTF. Written as DNA, the CDR3 is TGTGCCAGCAGTTCGACAGGGTTTGGCTACACCTTC.

The table lists this clonotype with many counts. The CDR3 sequence: CSVQPGQQGYEQYF. The CDR3, as DNA: TGCAGCGTACAACCGGGGCAACAGGGCTACGAGCAGTACTTC. The rearrangement links TRBV29-1 to TRBJ2-7; a weak D match, TRBD1 (6 bases). V was trimmed by 6 bases and J by 3 bases, leaving 18 bases between them. The CDR3 is 14 residues long. Per the germline V gene, CDR1 is SQVTM and CDR2 is ANQGSEA.

This clonotype occurred once. A single base separates this from a much larger clone, so it may be a read error. This chain connects TRBV27 to TRBJ2-1; 11 bases match TRBD1. The ends lost 4 bases at V and 3 bases at J; junction bases unmatched: 2. CDR1 is MNHEY, CDR2 SMNVEV, per germline (reference sequence). The CDR3 length is 15 residues. In DNA form, the CDR3 reads TGTGCCAGCAGTTCCGGGACAGGGGGCTACAATGAGCAGTTCTTC. It translates to CASSSGTGGYNEQFF.

This clonotype appeared a few times. The V call is TRBV4-2, the J call TRBJ2-7; TRBD1 matches at 7 bases. V was clipped by 5 bases and J by 4 bases; unmatched bases: 14. This CDR3 region has 16 residues. Germline V gene sequence: CDR1 LGHNA, CDR2 YNFKEQ. The CDR3 loop reads CASSSGQAPNLYEQYF. The CDR3 region has the DNA TGTGCCAGCAGCTCAGGACAGGCCCCCAACCTATACGAGCAGTACTTC.

The sample holds a few counts of this clonotype. The chain is built from TRBV20-1 and TRBJ2-2; D gene ambiguous. V gave up 0 bases and J gave up 7 bases, with 3 bases separating them. The CDR3 consists of 11 residues. CDR1 and CDR2 (germline): DFQATT, SNEGSKA (reference sequence). The CDR3 sequence: CSARDVGELFF. CDR3 in DNA: TGCAGTGCTAGAGACGTCGGGGAGCTGTTTTTT.

This rearrangement joins TRBV7-9 to TRBJ2-5; 10 bases map to TRBD2. J lost 2 bases, V lost 3 bases, and 6 bases had no gene match. The CDR3 loop spans 16 amino acids. Germline CDR1 is SEHNR and CDR2 is FQNEAQ (reference sequence). The CDR3 here is CASSFSLAGWQETQYF. The CDR3, as DNA: TGTGCCAGCAGCTTTTCACTAGCGGGATGGCAAGAGACCCAGTACTTC.

In its sample, this clonotype was seen many times. The V and J genes are TRBV29-1 and TRBJ2-7, with a tentative D call TRBD2 (5 bases). This CDR3 has 12 amino acids. CDR1 SQVTM and CDR2 ANQGSEA come from the germline V gene. Trimming left V 7 bases short and J 6 bases short, with 16 bases between. CDR3 sequence: CSGFAGGSEQYF. The DNA for the CDR3 is TGCAGCGGGTTTGCAGGAGGATCCGAGCAGTACTTC.

V usage is TRBV6-5 and J usage is TRBJ2-1; D is ambiguous. Germline V gene sequence: CDR1 MNHEY, CDR2 SVGAGI. The CDR3 is 14 residues long. Trimming cost V 2 bases and J 10 bases, with 15 bases left between them. The CDR3 DNA follows: TGTGCCAGCAGTTACAATTTCCTGGCGGAGGAGCAGTTCTTC. It translates to CASSYNFLAEEQFF.

V is TRBV7-4 and J is TRBJ1-5, with TRBD1 identical over 7 bases. The germline gives CDR1 SGHVT, CDR2 SQSDAQ. The V segment lost 4 bases and the J segment 5 bases; nucleotides outside the gene matches: 17. The CDR3 length is 18 residues. CDR3 nucleotide sequence: TGTGCCAGCAGCTCCAATGGGTACAAGGGGGCGGAGTATCAGCCCCAGCATTTT. Translated: CASSSNGYKGAEYQPQHF.